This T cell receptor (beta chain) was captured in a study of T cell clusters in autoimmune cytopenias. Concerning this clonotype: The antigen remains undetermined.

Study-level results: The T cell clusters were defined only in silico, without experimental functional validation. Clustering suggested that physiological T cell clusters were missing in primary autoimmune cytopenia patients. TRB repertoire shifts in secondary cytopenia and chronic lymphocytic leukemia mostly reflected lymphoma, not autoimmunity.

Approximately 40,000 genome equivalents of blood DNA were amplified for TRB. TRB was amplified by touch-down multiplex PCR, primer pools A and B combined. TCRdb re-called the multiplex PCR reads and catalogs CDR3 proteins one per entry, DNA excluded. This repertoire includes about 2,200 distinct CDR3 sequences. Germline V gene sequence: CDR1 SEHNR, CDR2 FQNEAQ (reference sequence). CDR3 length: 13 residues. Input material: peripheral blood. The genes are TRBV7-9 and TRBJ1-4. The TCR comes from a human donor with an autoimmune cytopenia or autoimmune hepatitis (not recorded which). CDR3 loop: CASSVWTQEKLFF.